This T cell receptor (beta chain) originates from a study of T cell changes during pregnancy in multiple sclerosis. V lost 0 bases, J lost 2 bases, and 18 bases stayed unmatched. The CDR3 consists of 20 residues. Germline CDR1 and CDR2: GTSNPN and SVGIG (reference sequence). The table came from immunoSEQ multiplex PCR; TCRdb's copy has only in-frame clones and leaves some out. The sample consists of 45,000 to 65,000 clones, roughly 94% of them appearing once. This specimen was CD8+ T cells from peripheral blood mononuclear cells, taken in the third trimester of pregnancy. The genes are TRBV30 and TRBJ2-3, with TRBD2 matching 9 bases. This receptor was taken from a female donor with multiple sclerosis, enrolled in a pregnancy study. The DNA for the CDR3 is TGTGCCTGGAGTGTACGTGGCAGGCAATGGTTAGCGGGGGCCACAGATACGCAGTATTTT. Protein: CAWSVRGRQWLAGATDTQYF. Full variable domain (missing parts from reference TRBV30 and TRBJ2-3): SQTIHQWPATLVQPVGSPLSLECTVEGTSNPNLYWYRQAAGRGLQLLFYSVGIGQISSEVPQNLSASRPQDRQFILSSKKLLLSDSGFYLCAWSVRGRQWLAGATDTQYFGPGTRLTVL.